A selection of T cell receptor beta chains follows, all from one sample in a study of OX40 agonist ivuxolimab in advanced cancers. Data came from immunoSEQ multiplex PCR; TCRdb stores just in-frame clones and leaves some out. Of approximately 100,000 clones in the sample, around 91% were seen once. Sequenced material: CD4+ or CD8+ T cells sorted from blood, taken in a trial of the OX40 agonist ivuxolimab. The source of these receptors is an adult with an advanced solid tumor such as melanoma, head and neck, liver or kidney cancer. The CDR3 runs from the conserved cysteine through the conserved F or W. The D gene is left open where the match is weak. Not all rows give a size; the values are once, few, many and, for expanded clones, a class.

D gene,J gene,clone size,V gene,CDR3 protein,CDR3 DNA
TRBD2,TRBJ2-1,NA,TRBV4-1,CASSQKGPLAGSYNEQFF,TGCGCCAGCAGCCAAAAGGGGCCTCTAGCGGGATCCTACAATGAGCAGTTCTTC
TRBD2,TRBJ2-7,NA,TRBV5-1,CASSSPGRGYEQYF,TGCGCCAGCAGCTCCCCGGGGAGGGGATACGAGCAGTACTTC
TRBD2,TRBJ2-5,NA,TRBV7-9,CASSWGGETQYF,TGTGCCAGCAGTTGGGGGGGAGAGACCCAGTACTTC
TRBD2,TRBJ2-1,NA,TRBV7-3,CASSLEAGGYNEQFF,TGTGCCAGCAGCTTAGAAGCGGGGGGGTACAATGAGCAGTTCTTC
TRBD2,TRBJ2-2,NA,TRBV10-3,CAISGARLASTGGELFF,TGTGCCATCAGTGGGGCGAGACTAGCGTCAACCGGCGGGGAGCTGTTTTTT
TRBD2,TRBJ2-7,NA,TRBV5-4,CASSPDSPGTSGYEQYF,TGTGCCAGCAGCCCGGACTCTCCCGGGACTAGCGGGTACGAGCAGTACTTC
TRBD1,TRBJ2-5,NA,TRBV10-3,CAISAPDRGQETQYF,TGTGCCATCAGTGCCCCGGACAGGGGGCAAGAGACCCAGTACTTC
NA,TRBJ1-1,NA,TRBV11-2,CASSLEGFGNTEAFF,TGTGCCAGCAGCTTAGAGGGCTTTGGGAACACTGAAGCTTTCTTT
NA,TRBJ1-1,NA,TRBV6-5,CASSRTGRQQGAFF,TGTGCCAGCAGTCGGACCGGCCGACAACAGGGAGCTTTCTTT
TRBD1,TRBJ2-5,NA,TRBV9,CASSVRGRETQYF,TGTGCCAGCAGCGTCAGGGGGCGGGAGACCCAGTACTTC
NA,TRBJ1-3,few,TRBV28,CASSLKQYSGNTIYF,TGTGCCAGCAGTTTAAAACAGTACTCTGGAAACACCATATATTTT
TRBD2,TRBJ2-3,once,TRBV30,CAWGALAGGFTDTQYF,TGTGCCTGGGGTGCCTTAGCGGGAGGTTTCACAGATACGCAGTATTTT
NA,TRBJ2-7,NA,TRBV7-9,CASSFRRGGITYEQYF,TGTGCCAGCAGCTTCCGTAGAGGGGGGATAACCTACGAGCAGTACTTC
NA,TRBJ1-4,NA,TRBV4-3,CASSQEGGVNEKLFF,TGCGCCAGCAGCCAAGAAGGGGGAGTTAATGAAAAACTGTTTTTT
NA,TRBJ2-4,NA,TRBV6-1,CASLTHPGVKNIQYF,TGTGCCAGCCTCACCCACCCGGGGGTCAAAAACATTCAGTACTTC
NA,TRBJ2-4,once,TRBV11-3,CASSLGDYDRAKNIQYF,TGTGCCAGCAGCTTAGGGGACTATGACAGGGCCAAAAACATTCAGTACTTC
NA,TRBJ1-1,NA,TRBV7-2,CASSLGARLNTEAFF,TGTGCCAGCAGCTTGGGTGCACGTCTGAACACTGAAGCTTTCTTT
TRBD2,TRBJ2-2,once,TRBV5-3,CARSCRTSGSRGTGELFF,TGTGCCAGAAGCTGCCGGACTAGCGGGAGCAGGGGCACCGGGGAGCTGTTTTTT
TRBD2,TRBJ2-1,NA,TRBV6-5,CASSSGSYNEQFF,TGTGCCAGCAGTAGCGGGAGCTACAATGAGCAGTTCTTC
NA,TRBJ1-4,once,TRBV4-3,CASSQDFARAPFNEKLFF,TGCGCCAGCAGCCAAGATTTCGCCAGGGCCCCCTTTAATGAAAAACTGTTTTTT
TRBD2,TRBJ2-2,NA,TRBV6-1,CASRAGPNTGELFF,TGTGCCAGCAGAGCGGGGCCGAACACCGGGGAGCTGTTTTTT
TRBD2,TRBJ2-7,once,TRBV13,CASSLEGGVLGVAGPSSYEQYF,TGTGCCAGCAGCTTAGAAGGCGGGGTCTTAGGTGTAGCGGGGCCCAGCTCCTACGAGCAGTACTTC